One and the same sample provided the 18 T cell receptor beta chains below, sequenced in a study of T cells in Graves' hyperthyroidism and ophthalmopathy. Template material for amplifying TCR beta CDR3 regions consisted of RNA transcripts. First-round RT-PCR targeting the TCR CDR3 was performed with the HTBI primer set. TCRdb called the multiplex PCR reads again in MiXCR, with one record for every CDR3 protein. The profile shows around 620,000 distinct CDR3 sequences, roughly 46% of them singletons. The specimen was peripheral blood or thyroid tissue (not recorded which). The receptors come from an adult woman with Graves' disease, either hyperthyroidism or ophthalmopathy (not recorded which).

The chain recombines TRBV9 with TRBJ2-1; no reliable D call. CDR3 length equals 15 residues. V lost 0 bases to trimming and J lost 8 bases, with 15 bases between them. The V gene's germline CDR1 is SGDLS and CDR2 YYNGEE. For the CDR3, the DNA is TGTGCCAGCAGCGTAGAGGGCCTTGGGGTGGATGAGCAGTTCTTC. This translates into CASSVEGLGVDEQFF. The variable domain in full, completed from reference TRBV9 and TRBJ2-1, reads DSGVTQTPKHLITATGQRVTLRCSPRSGDLSVYWYQQSLDQGLQFLIQYYNGEERAKGNILERFSAQQFPDLHSELNLSSLELGDSALYFCASSVEGLGVDEQFFGPGTRLTVL.

This chain connects TRBV7-9 to TRBJ1-2; no clear D. The CDR3 consists of 9 residues. The germline gives CDR1 SEHNR, CDR2 FQNEAQ (reference sequence). Between the trimmed V and J ends, which lost 3 bases and 7 bases, there was a span of 0 bases. This CDR3 is CASSFGYTF. The CDR3 DNA sequence: TGTGCCAGCAGCTTTGGCTACACCTTC.

This clonotype occurred many times. This chain joins TRBV7-9 and TRBJ1-1; D possibly corresponds to TRBD1 (6 bases). The V gene's germline CDR1 is SEHNR and CDR2 FQNEAQ (reference sequence). CDR3 size: 14 residues. The V and J ends lost 5 bases and 1 base respectively, with 11 bases between them. The CDR3: CASSPDRRNTEAFF. The CDR3 DNA reads as TGTGCCAGCAGCCCAGACAGGCGGAACACTGAAGCTTTCTTT.

The rearrangement joins TRBV24-1 to TRBJ1-2; 7 bases fit TRBD1. The V segment lost 5 bases and the J segment 7 bases; nucleotides outside the gene matches: 9. The CDR3 has 14 residues. CDR1 KGHDR and CDR2 SFDVKD come from the germline V gene. The CDR3 sequence: CATSARTGTFGYTF. CDR3 DNA sequence: TGTGCCACCAGTGCTAGGACAGGAACCTTTGGCTACACCTTC.

The chain carries TRBV7-2 and TRBJ1-1; 7 bases match TRBD1. The CDR3 is 14 amino acids. V shed 6 bases, J shed 3 bases, and the junction held 7 bases outside the gene matches. Germline V CDR1 and CDR2: SGHTA, FQGNSA. The CDR3 DNA reads as TGTGCCAGCAGGCAACAGGGGTGGGACACTGAAGCTTTCTTT. It encodes CASRQQGWDTEAFF.

The V gene is TRBV5-1, the J gene TRBJ1-2, with 7 positions matching TRBD1. CDR1 SGHRS and CDR2 YFSETQ come from the germline V gene. The CDR3 contains 14 residues. J was trimmed by 5 bases and V by 4 bases; bases with no gene match: 8. The CDR3 DNA sequence: TGCGCCAGCAGCCTGGGACAGCTGAAGTATGGCTACACCTTC. This gives the protein CASSLGQLKYGYTF.

The V call is TRBV6-6, the J call TRBJ2-7; 10 bases agree with TRBD1. V shed 5 bases and J 2 bases; nucleotides not matched to a gene: 9. Germline V lookup: CDR1 MNHNY, CDR2 SVGAGI (reference sequence). CDR3 length: 16 amino acids. Here the CDR3 reads CASSLWTGGDPYEQYF. Written as DNA, the CDR3 is TGTGCCAGCAGTCTCTGGACAGGGGGGGACCCCTACGAGCAGTACTTC.

This clonotype has a count of ten or more. The chain combines TRBV2 with TRBJ2-5; no clear D gene. The CDR3 extends over 15 amino acids. The germline gives CDR1 SNHLY, CDR2 FYNNEI. With 5 bases removed from V and 2 bases from J, the gap between germline ends came to 15 bases. CDR3 sequence: CASSRVQTEQETQYF. CDR3 nucleotides: TGTGCCAGCAGTAGGGTACAAACGGAACAAGAGACCCAGTACTTC.

Concerning this clonotype itself: Relative to the germline gene, one junction end is altered; a read error may explain this. V is TRBV6-1 and J is TRBJ1-2; TRBD1 matches at 7 bases. The CDR3 loop spans 11 amino acids. Germline V gene lookup returns CDR1 MNHNS and CDR2 SASEGT. For the CDR3, the DNA is TGTGCCAGCAGCTACAGGGGCGGCTGCACCTTC. Amino acid sequence: CASSYRGGCTF.

This clonotype has ten or more counts. This rearrangement joins TRBV19 to TRBJ2-7, with 7 bases identical to TRBD2. CDR1 LNHDA and CDR2 SQIVND come from the germline V gene (reference sequence). CDR3 length equals 14 residues. The V and J ends lost 5 bases and 5 bases, in that order; junction bases with no gene match: 9. The CDR3 reads CASSSLAKVDEQYF. In DNA form, the CDR3 reads TGTGCCAGTAGTTCACTAGCGAAAGTCGACGAGCAGTACTTC.

The chain joins TRBV29-1 to TRBJ1-2, with a weak D call TRBD1 (5 bases). The CDR3 is 10 amino acids. V shed 8 bases and J shed 6 bases, with 10 bases lying between them. Germline CDR1 is SQVTM and CDR2 is ANQGSEA. In DNA, the CDR3 is TGCAGCTTAGGAGGGGATGGCTACACCTTC. It is translated as CSLGGDGYTF. Using reference TRBV29-1 and TRBJ1-2 for the parts outside the CDR3, the full variable domain is SAVISQKPSRDICQRGTSLTIQCQVDSQVTMMFWYRQQPGQSLTLIATANQGSEATYESGFVIDKFPISRPNLTFSTLTVSNMSPEDSSIYLCSLGGDGYTFGSGTRLTVV.

This chain links TRBV29-1 with TRBJ1-2; 9 nucleotides agree with TRBD1. Germline loops: CDR1 SQVTM, CDR2 ANQGSEA. Trimming removed 7 bases from V and 4 bases from J; junction bases left unmatched: 7. The CDR3 runs to 13 residues. CDR3 loop: CSGGQGWGYGYTF. CDR3 nucleotide sequence: TGCAGCGGGGGACAGGGATGGGGCTATGGCTACACCTTC.

This sequence joins TRBV20-1 and TRBJ2-5; TRBD1 matches at 8 bases. Germline V gene lookup returns CDR1 DFQATT and CDR2 SNEGSKA (reference sequence). The CDR3 has 13 residues. V lost 3 bases, J lost 2 bases, and 2 bases stayed unmatched. CDR3 sequence: CSARGQEQETQYF. In DNA, the CDR3 is TGCAGTGCTAGGGGACAGGAGCAAGAGACCCAGTACTTC.

In DNA, the CDR3 is TGTGCCAGCAGCTTTCCAGACTATGGCTACACCTTC. Translation: CASSFPDYGYTF. The rearrangement uses TRBV7-2 and TRBJ1-2; D gene unclear. CDR1 SGHTA and CDR2 FQGNSA come from the germline V gene. This CDR3 has 12 residues. Trimming pared 3 bases from V and 3 bases from J, leaving 5 bases between.

In this sample, this clonotype turned up many times. This chain uses TRBV12-3 or TRBV12-4 with TRBJ2-7; D remains ambiguous. CDR3 size: 12 residues. V was shortened by 7 bases and J by 3 bases, with 10 bases between the two germline ends. This CDR3 reads CASTLDRYEQYF. DNA for the CDR3: TGTGCCAGCACCTTGGATCGCTACGAGCAGTACTTC.

This clonotype showed up many times. This sequence joins TRBV20-1 and TRBJ2-7; 8 bases map to TRBD2. The CDR3 loop spans 15 amino acids. The J segment lost 4 bases and the V segment lost 5 bases, leaving 13 bases of the junction unmatched. Germline values: CDR1 DFQATT, CDR2 SNEGSKA (reference sequence). The CDR3 nucleotides are TGCAGTGCTCAAAGGTGGCGGGAGGTACAGTACGAGCAGTACTTC. Encoded protein: CSAQRWREVQYEQYF.

V gene TRBV18 combines with J gene TRBJ2-2; TRBD2 matches 7 bases. In germline, CDR1 is KGHSH, CDR2 LQKENI. The CDR3 spans 15 residues. The junction had 2 bases not matched to a gene; V was cut back by 1 base and J by 3 bases. CDR3 DNA: TGTGCCAGCTCACCACAGCTAGCGGACACCGGGGAGCTGTTTTTT. Its protein product is CASSPQLADTGELFF.

J is TRBJ1-5 and V is TRBV20-1; TRBD1 aligns across 7 bases. The CDR3 is 13 amino acids. Per the germline V gene, CDR1 is DFQATT and CDR2 is SNEGSKA (reference sequence). V was clipped by 6 bases and J by 4 bases; unmatched bases: 6. The CDR3 DNA reads as TGCAGTGCAATTTGGGACAGAAATCAGCCCCAGCATTTT. Protein product: CSAIWDRNQPQHF.